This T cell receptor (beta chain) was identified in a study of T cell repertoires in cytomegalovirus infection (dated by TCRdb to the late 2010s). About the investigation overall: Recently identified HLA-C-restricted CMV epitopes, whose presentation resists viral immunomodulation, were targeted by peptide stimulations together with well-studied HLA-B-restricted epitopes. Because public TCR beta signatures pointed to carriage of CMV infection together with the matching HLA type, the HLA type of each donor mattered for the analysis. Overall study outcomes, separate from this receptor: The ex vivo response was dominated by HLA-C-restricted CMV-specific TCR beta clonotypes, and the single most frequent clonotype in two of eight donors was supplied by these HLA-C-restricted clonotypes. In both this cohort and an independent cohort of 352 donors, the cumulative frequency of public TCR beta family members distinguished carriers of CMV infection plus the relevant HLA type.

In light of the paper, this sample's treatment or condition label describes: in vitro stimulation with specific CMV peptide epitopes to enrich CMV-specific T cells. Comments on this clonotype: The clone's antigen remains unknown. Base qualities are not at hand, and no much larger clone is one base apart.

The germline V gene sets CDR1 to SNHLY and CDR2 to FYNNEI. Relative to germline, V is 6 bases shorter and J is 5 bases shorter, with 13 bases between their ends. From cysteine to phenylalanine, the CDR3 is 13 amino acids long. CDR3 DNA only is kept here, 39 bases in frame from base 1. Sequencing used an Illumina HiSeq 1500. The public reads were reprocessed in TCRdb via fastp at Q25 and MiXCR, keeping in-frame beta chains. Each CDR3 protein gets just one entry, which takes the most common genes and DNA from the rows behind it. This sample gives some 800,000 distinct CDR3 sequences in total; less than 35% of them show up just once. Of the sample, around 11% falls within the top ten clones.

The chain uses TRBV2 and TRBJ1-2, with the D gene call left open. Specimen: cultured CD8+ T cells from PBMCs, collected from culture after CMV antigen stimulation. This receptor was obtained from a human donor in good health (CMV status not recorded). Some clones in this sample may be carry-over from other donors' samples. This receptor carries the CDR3 CASRKLGGYGYTF. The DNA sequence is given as TGTGCCAGCAGGAAACTGGGAGGTTATGGCTACACCTTC.